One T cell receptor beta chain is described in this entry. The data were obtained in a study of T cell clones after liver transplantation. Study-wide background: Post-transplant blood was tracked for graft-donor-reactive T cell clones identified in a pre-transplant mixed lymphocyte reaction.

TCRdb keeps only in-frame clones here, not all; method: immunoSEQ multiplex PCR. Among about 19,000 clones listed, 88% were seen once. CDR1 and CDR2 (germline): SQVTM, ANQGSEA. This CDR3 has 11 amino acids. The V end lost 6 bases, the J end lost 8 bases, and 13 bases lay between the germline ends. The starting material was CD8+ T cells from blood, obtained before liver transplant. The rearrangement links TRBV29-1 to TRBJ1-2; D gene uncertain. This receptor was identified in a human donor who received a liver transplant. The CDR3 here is CSVPLPDGYTF. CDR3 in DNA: TGCAGCGTCCCGCTCCCCGACGGCTACACCTTC.